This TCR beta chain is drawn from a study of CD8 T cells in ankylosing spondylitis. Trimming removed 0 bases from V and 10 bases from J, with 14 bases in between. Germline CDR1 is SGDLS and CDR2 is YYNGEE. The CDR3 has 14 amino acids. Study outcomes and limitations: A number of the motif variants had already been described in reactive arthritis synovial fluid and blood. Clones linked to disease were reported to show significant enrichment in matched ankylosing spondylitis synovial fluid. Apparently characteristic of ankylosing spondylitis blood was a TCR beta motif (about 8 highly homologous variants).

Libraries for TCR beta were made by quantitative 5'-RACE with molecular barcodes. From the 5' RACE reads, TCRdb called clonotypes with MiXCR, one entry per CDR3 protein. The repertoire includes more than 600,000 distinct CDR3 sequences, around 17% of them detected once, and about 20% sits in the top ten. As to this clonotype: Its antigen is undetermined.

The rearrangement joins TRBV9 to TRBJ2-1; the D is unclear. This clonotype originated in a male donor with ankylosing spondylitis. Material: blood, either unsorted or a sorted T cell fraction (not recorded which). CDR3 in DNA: TGTGCCAGCAGCGTAGCTACGGATGAGGTAGAGCAGTTCTTC. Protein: CASSVATDEVEQFF. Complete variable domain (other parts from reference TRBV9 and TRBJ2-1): DSGVTQTPKHLITATGQRVTLRCSPRSGDLSVYWYQQSLDQGLQFLIQYYNGEERAKGNILERFSAQQFPDLHSELNLSSLELGDSALYFCASSVATDEVEQFFGPGTRLTVL.